This T cell receptor (beta chain) was sequenced for a study of neurological immune-mediated disorders. The cDNA was produced through 5'RACE with 10-nucleotide random UMIs. TCRdb ran MiXCR on the 5' RACE reads and lists one entry per CDR3 protein. The data contain 15,000 to 25,000 distinct CDR3 sequences, approximately 7.3% of them seen just once; the ten biggest clones take up around 16%. V was cut by 8 bases and J by 5 bases, with 11 bases left in between. The CDR3 has 12 residues. The germline gives CDR1 WSHSY, CDR2 SAAADI. V gene TRBV10-2 combines with J gene TRBJ2-3; D possibly matches TRBD1 or TRBD2 (6 bases each). This clonotype originated in a woman under 40 with HTLV-1-associated myelopathy (HAM/TSP). Sample: CD8+ T cells from blood. CDR3 region: CASGGRVDTQYF. The CDR3 coding sequence is TGCGCCAGCGGGGGGCGTGTAGATACGCAGTATTTT.